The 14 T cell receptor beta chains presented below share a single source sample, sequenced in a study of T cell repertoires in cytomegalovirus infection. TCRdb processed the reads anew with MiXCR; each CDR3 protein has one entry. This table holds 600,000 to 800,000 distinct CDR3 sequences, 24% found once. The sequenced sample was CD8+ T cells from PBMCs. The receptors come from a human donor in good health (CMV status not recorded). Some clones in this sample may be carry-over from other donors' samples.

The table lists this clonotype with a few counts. In nucleotides, the CDR3 is TGTGCCATTCTACCTCGGGACAGCAGATATCAGCCCCAGCATTTT. This encodes CAILPRDSRYQPQHF. This chain joins TRBV28 and TRBJ1-5; 7 bases are shared with TRBD1. The CDR3 runs 15 residues. V gave up 10 bases and J gave up 5 bases; unmatched junction bases: 14. Germline V gene sequence: CDR1 MDHEN, CDR2 SYDVKM.

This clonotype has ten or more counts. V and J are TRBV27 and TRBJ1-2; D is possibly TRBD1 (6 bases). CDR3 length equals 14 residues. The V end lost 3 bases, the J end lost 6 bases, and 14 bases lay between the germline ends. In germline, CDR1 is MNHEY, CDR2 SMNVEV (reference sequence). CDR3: CASSFGTRVDGYTF. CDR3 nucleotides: TGTGCCAGCAGTTTTGGGACAAGAGTGGATGGCTACACCTTC.

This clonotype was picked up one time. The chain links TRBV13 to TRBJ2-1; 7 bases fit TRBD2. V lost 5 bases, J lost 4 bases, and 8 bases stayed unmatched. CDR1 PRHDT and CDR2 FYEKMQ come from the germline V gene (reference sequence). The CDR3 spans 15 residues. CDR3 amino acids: CASSLAERGYNEQFF. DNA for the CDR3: TGTGCCAGCAGCCTTGCTGAGCGGGGATACAATGAGCAGTTCTTC.

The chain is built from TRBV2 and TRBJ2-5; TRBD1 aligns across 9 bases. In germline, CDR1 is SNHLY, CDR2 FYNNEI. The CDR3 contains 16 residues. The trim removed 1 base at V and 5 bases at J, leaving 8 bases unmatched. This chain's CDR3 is CASSEVLGQGGETQYF. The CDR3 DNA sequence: TGTGCCAGCAGTGAAGTCCTGGGACAGGGAGGGGAGACCCAGTACTTC.

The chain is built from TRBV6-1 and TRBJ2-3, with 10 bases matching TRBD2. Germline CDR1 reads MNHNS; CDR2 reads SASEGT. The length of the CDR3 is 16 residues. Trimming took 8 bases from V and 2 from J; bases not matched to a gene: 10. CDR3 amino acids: CASGTPTSGYTDTQYF. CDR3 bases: TGTGCCAGCGGAACCCCGACTAGCGGGTACACAGATACGCAGTATTTT.

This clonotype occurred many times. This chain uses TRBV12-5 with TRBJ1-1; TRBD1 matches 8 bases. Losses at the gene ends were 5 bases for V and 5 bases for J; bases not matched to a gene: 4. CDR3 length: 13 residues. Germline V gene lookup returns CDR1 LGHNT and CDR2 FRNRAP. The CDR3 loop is CASGQGAGTEAFF. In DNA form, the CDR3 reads TGTGCTAGTGGTCAGGGGGCAGGGACTGAAGCTTTCTTT.

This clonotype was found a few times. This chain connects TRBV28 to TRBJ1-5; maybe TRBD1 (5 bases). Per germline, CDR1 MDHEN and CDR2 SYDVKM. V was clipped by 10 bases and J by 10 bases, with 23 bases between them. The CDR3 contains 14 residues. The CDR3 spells CAIRPRDLISPQHF. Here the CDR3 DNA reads TGTGCCATCAGACCCCGGGACCTCATCAGCCCCCAGCATTTT.

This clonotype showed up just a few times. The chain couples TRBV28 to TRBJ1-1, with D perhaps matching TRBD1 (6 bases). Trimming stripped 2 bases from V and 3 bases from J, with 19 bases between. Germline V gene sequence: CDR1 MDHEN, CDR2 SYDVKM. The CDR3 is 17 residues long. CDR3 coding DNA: TGTGCCAGCAGTTTAGATCTGGCAGGGGATTCTTACACTGAAGCTTTCTTT. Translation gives CASSLDLAGDSYTEAFF.

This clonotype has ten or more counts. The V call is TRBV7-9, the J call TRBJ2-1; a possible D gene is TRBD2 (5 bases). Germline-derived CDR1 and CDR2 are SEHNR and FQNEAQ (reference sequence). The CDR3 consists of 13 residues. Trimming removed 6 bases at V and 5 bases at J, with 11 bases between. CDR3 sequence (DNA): TGTGCCAGCAGTTTACCGGGAAACAATGAGCAGTTCTTC. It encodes CASSLPGNNEQFF.

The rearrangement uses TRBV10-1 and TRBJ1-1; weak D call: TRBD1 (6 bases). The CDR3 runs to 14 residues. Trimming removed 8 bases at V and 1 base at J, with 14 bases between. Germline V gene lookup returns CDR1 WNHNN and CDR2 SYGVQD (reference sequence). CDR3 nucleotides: TGCGCCAGCGAAAAAGGGGGGGCGAACACTGAAGCTTTCTTT. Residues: CASEKGGANTEAFF.

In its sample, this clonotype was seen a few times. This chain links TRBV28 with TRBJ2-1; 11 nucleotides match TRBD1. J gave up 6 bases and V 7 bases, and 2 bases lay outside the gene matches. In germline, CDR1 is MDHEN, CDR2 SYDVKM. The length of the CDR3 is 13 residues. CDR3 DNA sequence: TGTGCCAGCAAAGGGACAGGGGGCAATGAGCAGTTCTTC. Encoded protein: CASKGTGGNEQFF.

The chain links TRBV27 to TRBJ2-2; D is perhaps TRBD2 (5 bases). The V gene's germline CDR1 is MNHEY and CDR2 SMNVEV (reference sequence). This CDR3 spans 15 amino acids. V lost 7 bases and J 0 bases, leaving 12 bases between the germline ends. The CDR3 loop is CASNPGLPNTGELFF. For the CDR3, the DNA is TGTGCCAGCAATCCCGGACTGCCGAACACCGGGGAGCTGTTTTTT.

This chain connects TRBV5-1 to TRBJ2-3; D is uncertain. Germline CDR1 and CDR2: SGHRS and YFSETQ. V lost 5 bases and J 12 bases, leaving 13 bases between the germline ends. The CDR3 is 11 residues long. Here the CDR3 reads CASRGSEIQYF. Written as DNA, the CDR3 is TGCGCCAGCAGGGGAAGCGAAATTCAGTATTTT.

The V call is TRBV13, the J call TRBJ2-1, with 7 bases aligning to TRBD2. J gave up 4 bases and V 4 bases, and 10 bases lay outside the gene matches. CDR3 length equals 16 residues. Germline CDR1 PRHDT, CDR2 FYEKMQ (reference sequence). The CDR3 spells CASSSSGGGAYNEQFF. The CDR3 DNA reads TGTGCCAGCAGCTCCTCTGGCGGGGGAGCTTACAATGAGCAGTTCTTC.